The T cell receptor beta chain described here comes from a study of CD8 T cells in ankylosing spondylitis. Findings of the study overall: What seemed typical of ankylosing spondylitis blood was a TCR beta motif built from roughly 8 highly homologous variants. Some of the motif variants had earlier been found in reactive arthritis patients' fluid and blood.

V gave up 4 bases and J gave up 10 bases; unmatched junction bases: 4. In germline, CDR1 is LNHDA, CDR2 SQIVND (reference sequence). This CDR3 contains 13 residues. There are a few counts of this clonotype. The antigen remains unidentified. TCRdb fed the 5' RACE reads into MiXCR, producing one record per CDR3 protein. The sample consists of some 840,000 distinct CDR3 sequences, 10% to 15% of them appearing once. This clonotype was obtained from a male donor with ankylosing spondylitis. The sample was blood, either unsorted or a sorted T cell fraction (not recorded which). The V gene is TRBV19, the J gene TRBJ2-1, with 10 bases matching TRBD2. CDR3 coding DNA: TGTGCCAGTAGTACCGTAGCGGGAGGCGAGCAGTTCTTC. Translating it yields CASSTVAGGEQFF.